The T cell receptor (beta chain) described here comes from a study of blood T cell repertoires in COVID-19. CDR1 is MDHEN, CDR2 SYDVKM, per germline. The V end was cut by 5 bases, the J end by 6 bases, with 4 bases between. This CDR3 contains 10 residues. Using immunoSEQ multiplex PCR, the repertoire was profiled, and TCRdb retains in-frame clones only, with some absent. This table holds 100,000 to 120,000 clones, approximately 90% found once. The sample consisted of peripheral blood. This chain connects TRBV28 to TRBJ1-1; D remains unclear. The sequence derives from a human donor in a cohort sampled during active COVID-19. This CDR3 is CASSTAEAFF. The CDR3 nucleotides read TGTGCCAGCAGTACAGCTGAAGCTTTCTTT.